This T cell receptor (beta chain) was sequenced in a study of post-analysis software for immune sequencing data. Unique molecular identifiers were present in the TCR beta cDNA libraries. MiXCR was run by TCRdb on the PCR reads, yielding one entry per CDR3 protein. Found here are about 160,000 distinct CDR3 sequences, 35% to 40% of them singletons; the top ten hold about 26%. Germline CDR1 reads MNHEY; CDR2 reads SVGEGT. The CDR3 is 16 residues long. The V segment lost 7 bases and the J segment 8 bases; nucleotides outside the gene matches: 15. There are many counts of this clonotype. Material: blood, obtained after autologous hematopoietic stem cell transplantation. The rearrangement links TRBV6-2 or TRBV6-3 to TRBJ2-1; 9 positions agree with TRBD2. The sequence was collected from a girl between 10 and 17 years old with multiple sclerosis. CDR3 nucleotide sequence: TGTGCCAGCATCAAGGGTGGCGGGAGGGCCCTTTATGAGCAGTTCTTC. Its protein product is CASIKGGGRALYEQFF.